This is a list of T cell receptor beta chains from one sample in a study of blood T cell repertoires in COVID-19. Measured with immunoSEQ multiplex PCR; TCRdb has only the in-frame clones, and not every one. This table holds 60,000 to 70,000 clones, about 89% found once. The sample comprised peripheral blood. These receptors were taken from a human donor in a cohort sampled during active COVID-19. Both conserved end residues are trimmed from each CDR3.

>TRBV11-2|TRBJ2-1
ASSAVDSSGGAYEQF
>TRBV10-3|TRBJ2-3
AIAASGTDTQY
>TRBV6-2/TRBV6-3|TRBJ2-2
ASSYSGGANTGELF
>TRBV11-3|TRBJ2-7
ASSVTGHYEQY
>TRBV30|TRBJ1-2
AWKFVDGYT
>TRBV13|TRBJ2-7
ASRDRGDEQY
>TRBV20-1|TRBJ1-2
SATGTLGYT
>TRBV7-9|TRBJ2-2
ASSLETVGELF
>TRBV9|TRBJ2-7
ASSVLSGGLREQY
>TRBV5-1|TRBJ2-1
ASSLEIAGGINEQF
>TRBV14|TRBJ2-7
ASSHRGQGAGEQY
>TRBV11-2|TRBJ1-4
ASSFENREKLF
>TRBV27|TRBJ1-2
ASSLGTGDHGYT
>TRBV7-2|TRBJ1-6
ASSLTGQGVSPLH
>TRBV3-1/TRBV3-2|TRBJ2-1
ASSQLITGGDEQF
>TRBV7-2|TRBJ1-1
ASSLGQRRQNTEAF
>TRBV7-2|TRBJ2-1
ASSPRTGGFAIYNEQF
>TRBV2|TRBJ1-5
ASSETGDYQPQH
>TRBV7-2|TRBJ2-7
ASSPGLAGGEQY
>TRBV19|TRBJ2-1
ASSTGGPYNEQF
>TRBV19|TRBJ1-5
ASSIGQPGDQPQH
>TRBV9|TRBJ1-1
ASIPKNTEAF
>TRBV7-2|TRBJ1-4
ASSLDRAFEKLF
>TRBV5-1|TRBJ2-1
ASSSSSGTSYNEQF
>TRBV7-2|TRBJ2-1
ASSLAGQTSYNEQF
>TRBV6-2/TRBV6-3|TRBJ1-1
ASSYSVGGGSF
>TRBV11-2|TRBJ2-5
ASSSQGLAGASQETQY
>TRBV5-1|TRBJ1-2
ASSHPSSTGGYT
>TRBV7-2|TRBJ2-1
ASSYAPGTSNEQF
>TRBV7-9|TRBJ1-2
ASSYVAGKMNGYT
>TRBV6-2/TRBV6-3|TRBJ2-1
ASRPLAGGPGNEQF
>TRBV5-4|TRBJ2-3
ASSLGTQSTDTQY
>TRBV7-9|TRBJ2-7
ASSMTGDDYEQY
>TRBV5-6|TRBJ1-6
ASSSGGGADNSPLH
>TRBV3-1/TRBV3-2|TRBJ2-7
ASSQDRRVSYEQY
>TRBV30|TRBJ2-2
AWSVPGELTGELF
>TRBV6-6|TRBJ1-5
ASSYPAGDNQPQH
>TRBV15|TRBJ2-6
ATSRAGSGANVLT
>TRBV5-1|TRBJ2-1
ASTDTIDRGPQAEQF
>TRBV7-8|TRBJ1-1
ASSLRRVNTEAF
>TRBV5-1|TRBJ2-1
ASSLGQDYNEQF
>TRBV6-2/TRBV6-3|TRBJ2-7
ASSYEQYYEQY
>TRBV4-2|TRBJ2-7
ASSQSGGESYEQY
>TRBV11-2|TRBJ1-1
ASSVDSNTEAF
>TRBV7-2|TRBJ2-7
ASSLGAQGPSYEQY
>TRBV10-3|TRBJ2-3
AISEGTGDLVDTQY
>TRBV30|TRBJ1-1
AWSAGHSTLNTEAF
>TRBV3-1/TRBV3-2|TRBJ1-5
ASSQDTGGPYSNQPQH
>TRBV5-1|TRBJ2-5
ASSLNPQGIQETQY
>TRBV4-3|TRBJ2-3
ASSQTIAGGTDTQY
>TRBV11-1|TRBJ1-2
ASSLRAGHGYT
>TRBV9|TRBJ2-3
ASSAVLGLGTDTQY
>TRBV4-1|TRBJ2-7
ASSQREASVDEQY
>TRBV7-2|TRBJ2-3
ASSPLQMSTDTQY
>TRBV29-1|TRBJ2-2
SAHGTSGATGELF
>TRBV28|TRBJ2-7
ASSLEGNLEEQY
>TRBV7-2|TRBJ2-5
AITSGSQETQY
>TRBV19|TRBJ1-5
ASSRTGSNQPQH